Here is one T cell receptor (beta chain) with its context. Its antigen remains unidentified. Base qualities were left out, and no much larger clone turns up one base away. The source of the sample is a study of OX40 agonist ivuxolimab in advanced cancers. Broadly, across the study: Ivuxolimab, which targeted the costimulatory receptor OX40 (CD134), was an agonistic, fully human IgG2 monoclonal antibody. Prior anti-PD-1, anti-PD-L1 or anti-CTLA-4 therapy was permitted, and checkpoint inhibitors had been received by 40% to 50% of dose-escalation patients. Among the roughly 54 dose-escalation patients, about 20 had hepatocellular carcinoma, roughly 15 melanoma, 9 renal cell carcinoma and 9 head and neck cancer. Peripheral TCRbeta sequencing was intended to test whether TCR sequence diversity was altered and clonal T-cell expansion was caused by ivuxolimab. Partial responses were achieved by three dose-escalation patients, of whom one had hepatocellular carcinoma and two had cutaneous melanoma. The paper covers the monotherapy dose-escalation part of the phase I ivuxolimab trial, which included N of about 50 patients. In the dose-escalation cohort, 82.7% of patients were male, and the mean age was approximately 60 years, with a range of about 20 to 90. Intravenous ivuxolimab was administered to patients every 2 weeks at six dose levels: 0.01, 0.1, 0.3, 1.5, 3 and 10 mg/kg. Overall results and qualifications from the work: After ivuxolimab, more expanded clones were found on average in CD8+ T cells than in CD4+ T cells. Low levels of normalized T-cell clonal expansion were also seen in some patients who did not respond. Clonal expansion of both CD4+ and CD8+ blood T cells was observed from baseline to week 6 at doses 0.1 to 3.0 mg/kg. Antigen specificity was not determined for the clonally expanded peripheral T cells. In the 0.1-3.0 mg/kg groups, partial responders had among the lowest normalized peripheral clonal expansion, particularly in CD8+ T cells.

Patients with a history of autoimmune disease or receiving systemic immunosuppression were excluded from the trial. Peripheral blood for TCR sequencing was collected from all dose cohorts at baseline, on cycle 4 day 1, and on cycle 7 day 1. The samples were drawn from a first-in-human, open-label, multicenter phase I dose-escalation trial of ivuxolimab. Adults with locally advanced or metastatic melanoma, renal cell, hepatocellular, or head and neck squamous cell carcinoma were enrolled in the trial. Before TCR sequencing, CD4+ and CD8+ T cells were separately sorted from peripheral blood. V and J are truncated by 5 bases and 0 bases respectively, leaving an intervening sequence of 10 bases. CDR1 and CDR2 are drawn from the germline V gene: SGHTA, FQGNSA. The CDR3 has 14 amino acids, counting the end cysteine and phenylalanine. The entry retains the CDR3 DNA only, 42 bases that are in frame from base 1.

Genomic DNA was extracted from sorted cells for sequencing of the TCRbeta CDR3 region. The immunoSEQ Assay was used for sequencing of TCRbeta CDR3 regions. TCRdb's version of the immuneACCESS table is confined to in-frame rearrangements and falls short of the full clone set. An unresolved V gene accounts for under half of the shortfall where checked; the remainder is of unknown origin. The sample yields over 150,000 clones; approximately 94% were counted once. About 0.3% of the sample is in the top ten clones. The rearrangement combines TRBV7-2 with TRBJ1-2, with the D segment identity uncertain. The sequencing here drew on CD4+ or CD8+ T cells sorted from blood, taken in a trial of the OX40 agonist ivuxolimab. The clonotype originates from an adult with an advanced solid tumor such as melanoma, head and neck, liver or kidney cancer. The CDR3 loop reads CASSPGRANYGYTF. The nucleotide sequence is TGTGCCAGCAGCCCCGGACGGGCTAACTATGGCTACACCTTC.